These T cell receptor beta chains were read from a single sample in a study of cytomegalovirus exposure and HLA in healthy donors. The repertoire was sequenced with immunoSEQ multiplex PCR; TCRdb's copy has only in-frame clones and lacks some. This sample contains 200,000 to 250,000 clones. The sequenced sample was PBMCs. The receptors derive from a girl aged 2-10 years in good health and CMV-seropositive. Both conserved end residues are part of each CDR3. D genes are given only for firm matches.

.	TRBV19	TRBJ2-1	TGTGCCAGTAGTATGGCAACCTACAATGAGCAGTTCTTC	CASSMATYNEQFF
TRBD1	TRBV10-1	TRBJ2-2	TGCGCCAGCCAAGCGGGACAGGGATACACCGGGGAGCTGTTTTTT	CASQAGQGYTGELFF
TRBD1	TRBV27	TRBJ1-5	TGTGCCAGCAGTTTAGGACAGGGGAGTCAGCCCCAGCATTTT	CASSLGQGSQPQHF
.	TRBV7-2	TRBJ2-7	TGTGCCAGCAGCCCACCGGGATCCCTCTACGAGCAGTACTTC	CASSPPGSLYEQYF
.	TRBV21-1	TRBJ2-7	TGTGCCAGCAGCAATAGGATTCGGGAGGGCTACGAGCAGTACTTC	CASSNRIREGYEQYF
.	TRBV19	TRBJ1-2	TGTGCCAGTAGTTCAGACAGACGACCCTATGGCTACACCTTC	CASSSDRRPYGYTF
TRBD2	TRBV19	TRBJ2-2	TGTGCCAGTAGTATTCCTAGCGGGAGGAAGACCGGGGAGCCGTTTTTT	CASSIPSGRKTGEPFF
TRBD1	TRBV28	TRBJ2-7	TGTGCCAGCAGATCTACCGGGACAGGGCGCTACGAGCAGTACTTC	CASRSTGTGRYEQYF
TRBD1	TRBV2	TRBJ1-5	TGTGCCAGCAGTGGGACAGGGGATCAGCCCCAGCATTTT	CASSGTGDQPQHF
.	TRBV7-9	TRBJ1-4	TGTGCCAGCAGCCCGGGAGGGGGACTCCTGTTTTTT	CASSPGGGLLFF
.	TRBV28	TRBJ2-3	TGTGCCAGCAGTTTACAGGCAGATACGCAGTATTTT	CASSLQADTQYF
.	TRBV5-1	TRBJ2-7	TGCGCCAGCAGCTTGCAGGGCCAGCTATACTACGAGCAGTACTTC	CASSLQGQLYYEQYF
.	TRBV6-5	TRBJ2-7	TGTGCCAGCAGATCCAGGGCTAGTCCCTACGAGCAGTACTTC	CASRSRASPYEQYF
TRBD2	TRBV19	TRBJ2-7	TGTGCCAGTAGTATCGGGACTAGCGGGGTTGGTGAGCAGTACTTC	CASSIGTSGVGEQYF
TRBD2	TRBV5-1	TRBJ2-4	TGCGCCAGCAGCTTGGCCGGGGGGTTCGCCAAAAACATTCAGTACTTC	CASSLAGGFAKNIQYF
TRBD1	TRBV6-1	TRBJ1-1	TGTGCCAGCAGTCCGCCGGACAGGGGTAACACTGAAGCTTTCTTT	CASSPPDRGNTEAFF
.	TRBV19	TRBJ1-3	TGTGCCAGTACAGGACAGTTCGCCTCTGGAAACACCATATATTTT	CASTGQFASGNTIYF
TRBD1	TRBV9	TRBJ1-4	TGTGCCAGCAGCGAAGGACAGGCCCCCCTACTTAATGAAAAACTGTTTTTT	CASSEGQAPLLNEKLFF
.	TRBV27	TRBJ2-1	TGTGCCAGCAGTTTGTGGGGGCTCGCGTATGAGCAGTTCTTC	CASSLWGLAYEQFF
TRBD1	TRBV10-3	TRBJ1-2	TGTGCCATCAGTACAGGGGTAGGGGATGGCTACACCTTC	CAISTGVGDGYTF
.	TRBV5-5	TRBJ2-1	TGTGCCAGCAGCTTAAGACAGCCCTACAATGAGCAGTTCTTC	CASSLRQPYNEQFF
TRBD2	TRBV4-1	TRBJ2-7	TGCGCCAGCAGCCAAGGGCTAGCGGGAGATTACGAGCAGTACTTC	CASSQGLAGDYEQYF
.	TRBV5-1	TRBJ2-7	TGCGCCAGCAGCATCCTAGACAGAGCCTACGAGCAGTACTTC	CASSILDRAYEQYF
TRBD2	TRBV27	TRBJ2-3	TGTGCCAGCAGCCGCCTAGCGGGAAGGAGTCCAGATACGCAGTATTTT	CASSRLAGRSPDTQYF
.	TRBV5-1	TRBJ2-7	TGCGCCAGCAGCTTGGCCCTAGTCTCCGGCAGATTCTACGAGCAGTACTTC	CASSLALVSGRFYEQYF
TRBD2	TRBV7-6	TRBJ2-5	TGTGCCAGCAGCCTACAGGGGACTAGCGGTTTGGAGACCCAGTACTTC	CASSLQGTSGLETQYF
TRBD1	TRBV7-2	TRBJ2-5	TGTGCCAGCATCATGGACAGGGCGATGGAGACCCAGTACTTC	CASIMDRAMETQYF
TRBD1	TRBV10-3	TRBJ2-7	TGTGCCATCGGGACAGTTTCCTACGAGCAGTACTTC	CAIGTVSYEQYF
TRBD1	TRBV6-5	TRBJ2-7	TGTGCCAGCAGAGACAGGGTCTTTCGCGAGCAGTACTTC	CASRDRVFREQYF
TRBD1	TRBV6-5	TRBJ2-7	TGTGCCAGCAGTTACACAGACAGGGCCTACGAGCAGTACTTC	CASSYTDRAYEQYF
TRBD1	TRBV5-8	TRBJ1-5	TGTGCCAGCAGCTTCGAAAGGGGGCTAAGTCAGCCCCAGCATTTT	CASSFERGLSQPQHF
.	TRBV28	TRBJ1-4	TGTGCCAGCAGTTTAGAGGGACTGAGAGAGAAACTGTTTTTT	CASSLEGLREKLFF
.	TRBV7-6	TRBJ2-2	TGTGCCAGCAGCTTAAGTGGACGGGACGGGGGGCTGTTTTTT	CASSLSGRDGGLFF
.	TRBV7-8	TRBJ1-1	TGTGCCACCCAGCCGGGGGTGAACACTGAAGCTTTCTTT	CATQPGVNTEAFF
TRBD1	TRBV5-5	TRBJ2-7	TGTGCCAGCAGCTTGGCCTGGTTACAGGGGCCCTCCTACGAGCAGTACTTC	CASSLAWLQGPSYEQYF
TRBD1	TRBV14	TRBJ2-7	TGTGCCAGCAGTAAGGGCAGGGGGCTACTCGAGCAGTACTTC	CASSKGRGLLEQYF
.	TRBV11-2	TRBJ1-5	TGTGCCAGCAGCTTAGAGATCGGAGGAGAGCAGCCCCAGCATTTT	CASSLEIGGEQPQHF
.	TRBV19	TRBJ2-3	TGTGCCAGTAATGAAAGGCTAGCGTCGACAGATACGCAGTATTTT	CASNERLASTDTQYF
TRBD1	TRBV12-5	TRBJ2-5	TGTGCTAGTGTCGGACAGGGGGAGACCCAGTACTTC	CASVGQGETQYF
TRBD2	TRBV11-2	TRBJ2-2	TGTGCCAGCAGCTCCCCGGGATTAACTAGCGGGAGGTCCGGGGAGCTGTTTTTT	CASSSPGLTSGRSGELFF
.	TRBV19	TRBJ2-3	TGTGCCAGTAGAAGACAGTCTGATACGCAGTATTTT	CASRRQSDTQYF
.	TRBV5-1	TRBJ1-2	TGCGCCAGCAGCGTAGATGTTTATGGCTACACCTTC	CASSVDVYGYTF
.	TRBV21-1	TRBJ2-7	TGTGCCAGCAGCAAACTCGGGTTCTCCTATTACGAGCAGTACTTC	CASSKLGFSYYEQYF
TRBD1	TRBV11-2	TRBJ2-4	TGTGCCAGCAGACAGCAGGGGGACAACATTCAGTACTTC	CASRQQGDNIQYF
.	TRBV27	TRBJ2-7	TGTGCCAGCAGTTCCGACTACTCTAGAATTGAAAGCGAGCAGTACTTC	CASSSDYSRIESEQYF
TRBD2	TRBV7-9	TRBJ2-1	TGTGCCAGCAGCTTTCCTATACAGACTAGCGAGAATGAGCAGTTCTTC	CASSFPIQTSENEQFF
.	TRBV7-8	TRBJ2-5	TGTGCCAGCAGCTTAGAGCGGACTCGAGCCCAAGAGACCCAGTACTTC	CASSLERTRAQETQYF
TRBD1	TRBV19	TRBJ2-7	TGTGCCAGTAGTAATAGATCCGTGGGGACAGGGAGTTACTACGAGCAGTACTTC	CASSNRSVGTGSYYEQYF
.	TRBV7-3	TRBJ2-2	TGTGCCAGCAGCTTATTGGGGGGTGCAACCGGGGAGCTGTTTTTT	CASSLLGGATGELFF
.	TRBV28	TRBJ1-2	TGTGCCAGCAGCTCCGGACAGACCTATGGCTACACCTTC	CASSSGQTYGYTF
TRBD2	TRBV6-4	TRBJ2-1	TGTGCCAGCAGCGTTGGACTTAGCGGGAGGGCCCTCTCCTACAATGAGCAGTTCTTC	CASSVGLSGRALSYNEQFF
TRBD2	TRBV19	TRBJ2-1	TGTGCCAGTAGGGGGACTACGAGGTTAACCGATGAGCAGTTCTTC	CASRGTTRLTDEQFF
TRBD1	TRBV7-9	TRBJ2-2	TGTGCCAGCAGCTCGCCGTGGGGGACAGGGGGCGAATCCGGGGAGCTGTTTTTT	CASSSPWGTGGESGELFF
TRBD1	TRBV6-1	TRBJ1-3	TGTGCCAGCACCCCGGGACAGGTCGCCGGAAACACCATATATTTT	CASTPGQVAGNTIYF
TRBD1	TRBV5-1	TRBJ2-7	TGCGCCAGCAGCTCGAAATGGACAGGCTACGAATTGTCCTACGAGCAGTACTTC	CASSSKWTGYELSYEQYF